These T cell receptor beta chains were read from a single sample in a study of identical twins. From the 5' RACE reads, TCRdb called clonotypes with MiXCR, one entry per CDR3 protein. The sample lists about 690,000 distinct CDR3 sequences, around 6% occurring once. Sequenced material: naive T cells sorted from blood. The receptors were gathered from a man younger than 35 in good health. Each CDR3 is given with its conserved first and last residue. A D gene is named only where the DNA matches it firmly. Clone size appears in some rows only: once, few, many, or a class for an expanded clone.

j_gene,abundance,v_gene,d_gene,CDR3nt,CDR3aa
TRBJ1-3,few,TRBV9,.,TGTGCCAGCAGCGTAGAAGTTCGGAGAAACACCATATATTTT,CASSVEVRRNTIYF
TRBJ2-2,many,TRBV12-3/TRBV12-4,.,TGTGCCAGCAGTTTCTCCAGGAGAACCGGGGAGCTGTTTTTT,CASSFSRRTGELFF
TRBJ2-6,many,TRBV5-1,.,TGCGCCAGCACCCTGTCGGTCTCTGGGGCCAACGTCCTGACTTTC,CASTLSVSGANVLTF
TRBJ2-2,many,TRBV20-1,TRBD2,TGCAGTGCAGAACCTAGCGGGAGGTACACCGGGGAGCTGTTTTTT,CSAEPSGRYTGELFF
TRBJ2-7,few,TRBV4-3,TRBD1,TGCGCCAGCAGCCAAGAGACAGGGGTCTACGAGCAGTACTTC,CASSQETGVYEQYF
TRBJ2-1,.,TRBV5-1,TRBD2,TGCGCCAGCAGATACCTAGCGGGAGGCTCCTACAATGAGCAGTTCTTC,CASRYLAGGSYNEQFF
TRBJ2-1,many,TRBV20-1,TRBD2,TGCAGTGCTAGAGATCTGCGGGAGAACAAGAATGAGCAGTTCTTC,CSARDLRENKNEQFF
TRBJ2-5,.,TRBV9,.,TGTGCCAGCAGCATGGGGCTAGCGAAATTCCAAGAGACCCAGTACTTC,CASSMGLAKFQETQYF
TRBJ2-1,many,TRBV12-3/TRBV12-4,TRBD2,TGTGCCAGCAGTTTAGCTGGCGGGAGGATCCATGAGCAGTTCTTC,CASSLAGGRIHEQFF
TRBJ2-3,many,TRBV29-1,.,TGCAGCGTTGTTCAGGGTCTCACAGATACGCAGTATTTT,CSVVQGLTDTQYF
TRBJ2-3,many,TRBV9,.,TGTGCCAGCAGCCCTACGTCCGCCGCAGATACGCAGTATTTT,CASSPTSAADTQYF
TRBJ1-1,many,TRBV7-9,TRBD1,TGTGCCAGCAGCTTAGCGGCAGGGGGGGGCACTGAAGCTTTCTTT,CASSLAAGGGTEAFF
TRBJ2-1,few,TRBV5-1,TRBD2,TGCGCCAGCAGCTTGCTCCCCTCTAGCGGGATTAATGAGCAGTTCTTC,CASSLLPSSGINEQFF
TRBJ2-7,few,TRBV24-1,.,TGTGCCACCAGTGATTCCGCTGACACTATATCGACCTACGAGCAGTACTTC,CATSDSADTISTYEQYF
TRBJ2-7,few,TRBV2,.,TGTGCCAGCAGTGAAGCGCTTCGGCTAGGTGACTACGAGCAGTACTTC,CASSEALRLGDYEQYF
TRBJ2-1,few,TRBV29-1,TRBD2,TGCAGCGTCGCTAGCGGGCTTTACAATGAGCAGTTCTTC,CSVASGLYNEQFF